This T cell receptor (beta chain) was identified during a study of T cell changes during pregnancy in multiple sclerosis. Method: immunoSEQ multiplex PCR; TCRdb's copy keeps in-frame clones and lacks some. The table has tens of thousands of clones, 75% to 90% seen once; the top ten hold approximately 1.8%. The germline V gene encodes CDR1 LNHDA and CDR2 SQIVND (reference sequence). The CDR3 extends over 15 amino acids. J was trimmed by 4 bases and V by 8 bases; bases with no gene match: 7. The source is a female donor with multiple sclerosis, enrolled in a pregnancy study. V gene TRBV19 combines with J gene TRBJ2-2, with TRBD1 identical over 10 bases. The specimen comprised peripheral blood, sampled after pregnancy. The chain's CDR3 is CASARTGGFTGELFF. In DNA, the CDR3 is TGTGCCAGTGCTAGGACAGGGGGATTCACCGGGGAGCTGTTTTTT.